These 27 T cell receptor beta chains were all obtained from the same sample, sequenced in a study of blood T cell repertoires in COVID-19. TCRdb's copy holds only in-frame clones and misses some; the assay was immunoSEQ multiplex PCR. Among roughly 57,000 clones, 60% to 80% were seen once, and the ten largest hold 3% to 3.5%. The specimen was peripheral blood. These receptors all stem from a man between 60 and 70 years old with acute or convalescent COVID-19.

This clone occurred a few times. CDR3 in DNA: TGTGCCAGCAGCTTCAACAGGGACCTTGGTTCACCCCTCCACTTT. Amino acid sequence: CASSFNRDLGSPLHF. The rearrangement uses TRBV7-9 and TRBJ1-6, with D possibly matching TRBD1 (6 bases). Germline loops: CDR1 SEHNR, CDR2 FQNEAQ (reference sequence). The length of the CDR3 is 15 residues. Trimming took off 3 bases at V and 9 bases at J, with 15 bases between the two ends.

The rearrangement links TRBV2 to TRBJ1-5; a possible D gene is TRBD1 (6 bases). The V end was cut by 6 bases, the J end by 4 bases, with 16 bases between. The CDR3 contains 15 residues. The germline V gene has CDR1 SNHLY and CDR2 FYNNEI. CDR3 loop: CASSPAGAENQPQHF. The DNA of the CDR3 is TGTGCCAGCAGCCCGGCGGGGGCCGAGAATCAGCCCCAGCATTTT. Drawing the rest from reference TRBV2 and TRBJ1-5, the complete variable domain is EPEVTQTPSHQVTQMGQEVILRCVPISNHLYFYWYRQILGQKVEFLVSFYNNEISEKSEIFDDQFSVERPDGSNFTLKIRSTKLEDSAMYFCASSPAGAENQPQHFGDGTRLSIL.

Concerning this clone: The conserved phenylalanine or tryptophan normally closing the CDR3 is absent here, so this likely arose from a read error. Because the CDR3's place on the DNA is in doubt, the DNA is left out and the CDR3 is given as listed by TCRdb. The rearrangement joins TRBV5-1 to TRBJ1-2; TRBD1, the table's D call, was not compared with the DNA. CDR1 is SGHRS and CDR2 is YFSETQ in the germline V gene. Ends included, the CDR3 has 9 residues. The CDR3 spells CASSSDKRQ.

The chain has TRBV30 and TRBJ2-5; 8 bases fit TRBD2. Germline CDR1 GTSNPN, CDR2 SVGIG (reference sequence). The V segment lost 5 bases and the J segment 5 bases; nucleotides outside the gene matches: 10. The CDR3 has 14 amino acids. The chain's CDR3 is CAWRGGGGRETQYF. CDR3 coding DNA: TGTGCCTGGCGGGGGGGCGGAGGAAGGGAGACCCAGTACTTC.

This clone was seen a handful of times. CDR3: CASSPSGLVDSPLHF. The CDR3 nucleotides read TGTGCCAGCTCACCATCAGGACTGGTTGATTCACCCCTCCACTTT. The chain links TRBV18 to TRBJ1-6; D is unclear. The CDR3 contains 15 residues. In germline, CDR1 is KGHSH, CDR2 LQKENI. Between the trimmed V and J ends, which lost 2 bases and 8 bases, there was a span of 13 bases.

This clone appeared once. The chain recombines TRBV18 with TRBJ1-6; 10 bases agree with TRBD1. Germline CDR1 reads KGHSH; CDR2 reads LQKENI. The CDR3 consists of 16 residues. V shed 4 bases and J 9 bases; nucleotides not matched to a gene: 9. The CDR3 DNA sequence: TGTGCCAGCTCACGCGAGACAGGGGGCTATGGTTCACCCCTCCACTTT. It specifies CASSRETGGYGSPLHF.

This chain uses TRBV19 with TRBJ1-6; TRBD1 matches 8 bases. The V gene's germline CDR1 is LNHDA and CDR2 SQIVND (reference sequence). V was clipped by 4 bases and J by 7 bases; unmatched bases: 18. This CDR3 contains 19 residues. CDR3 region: CASSRRAIPDRAANSPLHF. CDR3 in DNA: TGTGCCAGTAGTAGAAGGGCCATCCCGGACAGGGCGGCAAATTCACCCCTCCACTTT.

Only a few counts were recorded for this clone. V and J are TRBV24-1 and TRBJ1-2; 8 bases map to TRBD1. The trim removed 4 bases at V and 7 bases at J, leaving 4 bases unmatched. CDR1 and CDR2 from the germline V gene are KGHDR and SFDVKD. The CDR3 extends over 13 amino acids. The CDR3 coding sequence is TGTGCCACCAGTGACGTCAGGGGGCTTGGCTACACCTTC. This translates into CATSDVRGLGYTF.

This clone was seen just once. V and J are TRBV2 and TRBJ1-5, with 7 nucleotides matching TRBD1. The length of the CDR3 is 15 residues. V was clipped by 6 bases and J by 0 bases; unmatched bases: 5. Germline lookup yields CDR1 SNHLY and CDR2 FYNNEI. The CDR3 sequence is CASSLGTASNQPQHF. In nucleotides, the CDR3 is TGTGCCAGCAGCCTCGGGACAGCTAGCAATCAGCCCCAGCATTTT.

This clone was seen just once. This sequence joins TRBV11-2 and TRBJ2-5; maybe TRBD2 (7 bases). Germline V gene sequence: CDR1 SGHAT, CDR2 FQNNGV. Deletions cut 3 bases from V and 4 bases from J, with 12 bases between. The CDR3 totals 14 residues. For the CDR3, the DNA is TGTGCCAGCAGCTTGGCGGGGGCGGCAGAGACCCAGTACTTC. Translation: CASSLAGAAETQYF.

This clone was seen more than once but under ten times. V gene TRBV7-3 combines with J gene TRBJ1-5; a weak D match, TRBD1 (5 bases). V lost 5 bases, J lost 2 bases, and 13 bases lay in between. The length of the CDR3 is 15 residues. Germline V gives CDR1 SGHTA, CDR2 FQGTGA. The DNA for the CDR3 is TGTGCCAGCAGCGTCCGCCAGGGTTGCAATCAGCCCCAGCATTTT. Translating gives CASSVRQGCNQPQHF.

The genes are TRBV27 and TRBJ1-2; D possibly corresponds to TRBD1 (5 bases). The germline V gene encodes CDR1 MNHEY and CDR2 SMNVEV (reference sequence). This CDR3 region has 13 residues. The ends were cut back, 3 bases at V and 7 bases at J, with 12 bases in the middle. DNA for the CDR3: TGTGCCAGCAGTTTCACCCAGGGAATTGGCTACACCTTC. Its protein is CASSFTQGIGYTF.

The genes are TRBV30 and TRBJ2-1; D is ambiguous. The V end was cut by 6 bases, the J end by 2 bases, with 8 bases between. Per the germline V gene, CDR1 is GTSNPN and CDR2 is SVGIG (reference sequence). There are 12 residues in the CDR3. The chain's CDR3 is CACIRAYNEQFF. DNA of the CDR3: TGTGCCTGTATAAGAGCCTACAATGAGCAGTTCTTC.

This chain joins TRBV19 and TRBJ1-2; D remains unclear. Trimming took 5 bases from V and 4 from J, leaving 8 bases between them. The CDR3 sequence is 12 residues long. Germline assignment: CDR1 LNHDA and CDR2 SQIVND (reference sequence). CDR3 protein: CASSDIVYGYTF. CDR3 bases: TGTGCCAGTAGTGACATCGTCTATGGCTACACCTTC.

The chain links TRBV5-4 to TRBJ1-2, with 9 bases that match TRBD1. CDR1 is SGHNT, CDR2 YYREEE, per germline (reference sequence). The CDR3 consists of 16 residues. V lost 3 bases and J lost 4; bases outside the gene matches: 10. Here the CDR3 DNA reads TGTGCCAGCAGCTCCGAACTGGGACAGGGTAGCTATGGCTACACCTTC. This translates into CASSSELGQGSYGYTF. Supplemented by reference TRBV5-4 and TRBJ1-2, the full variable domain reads ETGVTQSPTHLIKTRGQQVTLRCSSQSGHNTVSWYQQALGQGPQFIFQYYREEENGRGNFPPRFSGLQFPNYSSELNVNALELDDSALYLCASSSELGQGSYGYTFGSGTRLTVV.

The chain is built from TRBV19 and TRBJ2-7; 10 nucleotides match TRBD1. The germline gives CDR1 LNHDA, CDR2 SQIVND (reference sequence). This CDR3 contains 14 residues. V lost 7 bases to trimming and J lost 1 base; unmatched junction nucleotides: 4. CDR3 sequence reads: CASTRTGGSYEQYF. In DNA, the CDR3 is TGTGCCAGTACCCGGACAGGGGGTTCCTACGAGCAGTACTTC.

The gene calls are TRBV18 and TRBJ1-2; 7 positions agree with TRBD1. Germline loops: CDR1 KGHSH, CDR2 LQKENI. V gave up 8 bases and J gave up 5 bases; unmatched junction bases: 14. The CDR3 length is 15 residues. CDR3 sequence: CASDGTADREYGYTF. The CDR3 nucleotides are TGTGCCAGCGATGGGACGGCCGACAGGGAGTATGGCTACACCTTC.

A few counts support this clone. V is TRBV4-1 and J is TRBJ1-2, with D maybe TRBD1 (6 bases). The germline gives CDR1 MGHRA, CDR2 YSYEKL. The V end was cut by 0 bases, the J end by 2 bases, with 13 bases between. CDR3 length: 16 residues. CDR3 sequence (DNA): TGCGCCAGCAGCCAAGATGGGCAGGGGTTGAACTATGGCTACACCTTC. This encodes CASSQDGQGLNYGYTF.

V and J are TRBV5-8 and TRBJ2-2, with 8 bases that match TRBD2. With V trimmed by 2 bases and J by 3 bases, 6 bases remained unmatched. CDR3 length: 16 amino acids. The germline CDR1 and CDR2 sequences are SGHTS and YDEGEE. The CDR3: CASSFRVAGHTGELFF. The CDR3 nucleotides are TGTGCCAGCAGCTTTCGGGTAGCGGGGCACACCGGGGAGCTGTTTTTT.

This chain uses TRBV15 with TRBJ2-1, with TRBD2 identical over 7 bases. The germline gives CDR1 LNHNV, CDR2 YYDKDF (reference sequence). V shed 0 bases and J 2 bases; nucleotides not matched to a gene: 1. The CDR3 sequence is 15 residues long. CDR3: CATSRETSAYNEQFF. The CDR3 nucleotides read TGTGCCACCAGCAGAGAAACTAGCGCCTACAATGAGCAGTTCTTC. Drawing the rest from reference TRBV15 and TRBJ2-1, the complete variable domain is DAMVIQNPRYQVTQFGKPVTLSCSQTLNHNVMYWYQQKSSQAPKLLFHYYDKDFNNEADTPDNFQSRRPNTSFCFLDIRSPGLGDTAMYLCATSRETSAYNEQFFGPGTRLTVL.

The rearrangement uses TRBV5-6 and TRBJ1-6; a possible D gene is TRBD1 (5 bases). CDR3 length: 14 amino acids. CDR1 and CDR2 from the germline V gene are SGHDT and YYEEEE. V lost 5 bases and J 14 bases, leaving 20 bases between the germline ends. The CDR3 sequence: CASRKQVFGSSLHF. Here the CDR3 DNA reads TGTGCCAGCAGGAAACAGGTGTTTGGTTCGTCCCTCCACTTT.

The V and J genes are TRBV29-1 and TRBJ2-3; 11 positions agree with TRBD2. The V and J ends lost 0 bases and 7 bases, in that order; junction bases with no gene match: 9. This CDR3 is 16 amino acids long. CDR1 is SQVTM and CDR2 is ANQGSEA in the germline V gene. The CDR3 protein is CSVEEGLAGPINTQYF. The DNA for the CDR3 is TGCAGCGTTGAAGAAGGACTAGCGGGTCCCATTAATACGCAGTATTTT.

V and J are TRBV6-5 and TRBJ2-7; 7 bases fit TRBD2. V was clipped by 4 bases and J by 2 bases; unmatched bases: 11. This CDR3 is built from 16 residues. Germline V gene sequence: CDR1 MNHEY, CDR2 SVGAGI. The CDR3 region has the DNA TGTGCCAGCAGTTTGGGTCGGGAGCGGGGAACCTACGAGCAGTACTTC. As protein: CASSLGRERGTYEQYF.

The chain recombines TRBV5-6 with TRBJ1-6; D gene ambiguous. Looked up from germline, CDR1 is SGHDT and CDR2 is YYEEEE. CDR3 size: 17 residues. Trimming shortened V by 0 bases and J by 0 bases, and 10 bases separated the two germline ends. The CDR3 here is CASSLASGGSYNSPLHF. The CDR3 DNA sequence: TGTGCCAGCAGCTTGGCCAGTGGAGGCTCCTATAATTCACCCCTCCACTTT.

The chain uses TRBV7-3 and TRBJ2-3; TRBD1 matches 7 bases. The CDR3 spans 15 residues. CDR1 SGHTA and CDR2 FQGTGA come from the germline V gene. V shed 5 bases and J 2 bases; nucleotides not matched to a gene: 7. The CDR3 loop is CASSATGVLTDTQYF. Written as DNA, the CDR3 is TGTGCCAGCAGCGCCACAGGGGTCCTCACAGATACGCAGTATTTT.

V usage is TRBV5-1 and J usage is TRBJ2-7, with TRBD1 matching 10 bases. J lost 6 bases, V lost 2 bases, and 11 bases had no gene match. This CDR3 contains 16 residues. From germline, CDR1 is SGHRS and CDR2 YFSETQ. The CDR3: CASSLGVSGTGVEQYF. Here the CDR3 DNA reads TGCGCCAGCAGCTTAGGGGTTTCCGGGACAGGGGTCGAGCAGTACTTC. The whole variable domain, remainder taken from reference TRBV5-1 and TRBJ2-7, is KAGVTQTPRYLIKTRGQQVTLSCSPISGHRSVSWYQQTPGQGLQFLFEYFSETQRNKGNFPGRFSGRQFSNSRSEMNVSTLELGDSALYLCASSLGVSGTGVEQYFGPGTRLTVT.

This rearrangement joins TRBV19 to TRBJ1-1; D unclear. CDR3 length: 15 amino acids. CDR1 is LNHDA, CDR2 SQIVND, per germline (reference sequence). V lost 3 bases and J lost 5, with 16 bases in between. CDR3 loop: CASSIGTGVKTEAFF. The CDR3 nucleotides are TGTGCCAGTAGTATTGGTACCGGGGTTAAAACTGAAGCTTTCTTT.